The T cell receptor (beta chain) described here comes from a study of cytomegalovirus exposure and HLA in healthy donors. The CDR3 has 15 residues. V lost 4 bases and J lost 4; bases outside the gene matches: 8. CDR1 is LGHNA, CDR2 YSLEER, per germline. For this clone: Its antigen is not identified.

The study's findings and limits: In vitro experiments confirmed that three CMV-associated chains were specific for CMV antigens.

The PCR employed 60 Vbeta primers together with 13 Jbeta primers. This table comes from immunoSEQ multiplex PCR, and its TCRdb copy is limited to in-frame clones, with some not included. The sample lists more than 110,000 clones, around 83% seen once, with more than 0.9% in the top ten. The sample taken for sequencing was PBMCs. The rearrangement uses TRBV4-3 and TRBJ2-7, with TRBD2 matching 9 bases. The sequence derives from a male donor in good health and CMV-seropositive. The CDR3 DNA is TGCGCCAGCAGCCTGAGACTAGCGGAGAGGTACGAGCAGTACTTC. It specifies CASSLRLAERYEQYF.